A single sample is the source of the 30 T cell receptor beta chains below, sequenced in a study of T cell responses to AZD1222 COVID-19 vaccine. Produced via immunoSEQ multiplex PCR; TCRdb's table is partial and in-frame only. The sample consists of fewer than 120,000 clones, around 93% of them appearing once. The input for sequencing was peripheral blood, taken on day 0 of AZD1222 vaccination. Receptor source: an adult in good health.

V is TRBV6-1 and J is TRBJ2-3, with 9 bases aligning to TRBD2. The CDR3 contains 16 residues. In germline, CDR1 is MNHNS, CDR2 SASEGT. Trimming removed 2 bases from V and 1 base from J; junction bases left unmatched: 4. The CDR3 DNA follows: TGTGCCAGCAGTGAACCGGCGGGGGGGGGCACAGATACGCAGTATTTT. It specifies CASSEPAGGGTDTQYF.

The rearrangement uses TRBV7-3 and TRBJ2-3; tentatively, D is TRBD2 (7 bases). Germline CDR1 reads SGHTA; CDR2 reads FQGTGA. The germline V and J ends were trimmed by 2 bases and 5 bases, with 11 bases remaining between them. This CDR3 comprises 14 residues. Here the CDR3 reads CASSLAGAEDTQYF. The DNA for the CDR3 is TGTGCCAGCAGCTTAGCGGGGGCGGAAGATACGCAGTATTTT.

The rearrangement uses TRBV6-5 and TRBJ1-2; D is ambiguous. The germline V gene encodes CDR1 MNHEY and CDR2 SVGAGI. The CDR3 extends over 13 amino acids. With 0 bases removed from V and 8 bases from J, the gap between germline ends came to 10 bases. DNA for the CDR3: TGTGCCAGCAGTTACTCTCCGCTTACCGGCTACACCTTC. Its translation: CASSYSPLTGYTF.

The gene calls are TRBV11-3 and TRBJ2-7, with D perhaps TRBD1 or TRBD2 (5 bases each). The germline CDR1 and CDR2 sequences are SGHNT and YENEEA. The germline V and J ends were trimmed by 6 bases and 6 bases, with 24 bases remaining between them. The CDR3 covers 16 residues. CDR3 loop: CASRRESRVIACEQYF. CDR3 nucleotides: TGTGCCAGCAGGAGGGAATCCAGGGTCATAGCCTGCGAGCAGTACTTC.

V gene TRBV28 combines with J gene TRBJ1-1; D is ambiguous. Germline values: CDR1 MDHEN, CDR2 SYDVKM. Trimming stripped 7 bases from V and 6 bases from J, with 15 bases between. CDR3 length equals 13 residues. This chain's CDR3 is CASNQSRRSEAFF. The CDR3 region has the DNA TGTGCCAGCAATCAGAGCCGTCGTTCTGAAGCTTTCTTT.

This chain links TRBV9 with TRBJ2-3, with D maybe TRBD1 (6 bases). Trimming took off 0 bases at V and 0 bases at J, with 11 bases between the two ends. This CDR3 spans 16 amino acids. The V gene's germline CDR1 is SGDLS and CDR2 YYNGEE. The DNA for the CDR3 is TGTGCCAGCAGCGTAGGAGGGGGAGCTAGCACAGATACGCAGTATTTT. This translates into CASSVGGGASTDTQYF. Complete variable domain (other parts from reference TRBV9 and TRBJ2-3): DSGVTQTPKHLITATGQRVTLRCSPRSGDLSVYWYQQSLDQGLQFLIQYYNGEERAKGNILERFSAQQFPDLHSELNLSSLELGDSALYFCASSVGGGASTDTQYFGPGTRLTVL.

With regard to this clone: Within the sample, other DNA sequences also encode this same CDR3. The chain joins TRBV2 to TRBJ1-2; 8 bases are a match to TRBD1. V shed 8 bases and J 3 bases; nucleotides not matched to a gene: 2. The CDR3 is 12 residues long. The V gene's germline CDR1 is SNHLY and CDR2 FYNNEI. The CDR3: CASLDRDYGYTF. The CDR3 DNA reads TGTGCCAGCCTGGACAGGGACTATGGCTACACCTTC.

V and J are TRBV7-2 and TRBJ1-3; no reliable D call. Germline V gene lookup returns CDR1 SGHTA and CDR2 FQGNSA. CDR3 length: 15 residues. With 2 bases removed from V and 4 bases from J, the gap between germline ends came to 12 bases. CDR3 sequence reads: CASSLKGPGGNTIYF. DNA for the CDR3: TGTGCCAGCAGCTTAAAAGGGCCGGGCGGAAACACCATATATTTT.

V and J are TRBV7-6 and TRBJ2-7; the match to TRBD2 covers 13 bases. Germline values: CDR1 SGHVS, CDR2 FNYEAQ. V gave up 3 bases and J gave up 2 bases; unmatched junction bases: 4. This CDR3 has 16 amino acids. The CDR3 reads CASSFGTSGVAYEQYF. The CDR3 DNA follows: TGTGCCAGCAGCTTTGGGACTAGCGGGGTCGCCTACGAGCAGTACTTC.

This chain links TRBV19 with TRBJ2-3, with 7 bases identical to TRBD2. The CDR3 runs 15 residues. Germline CDR1 reads LNHDA; CDR2 reads SQIVND (reference sequence). V was pared by 1 base and J by 7 bases, with 8 bases of the junction left unmatched. The CDR3 protein is CASSIGLAETNTQYF. As DNA, the CDR3 is TGTGCCAGTAGTATAGGGCTAGCGGAGACGAATACGCAGTATTTT.

V usage is TRBV7-2 and J usage is TRBJ2-7; D gene ambiguous. V dropped 5 bases and J dropped 0 bases, with 11 bases sitting between them. The CDR3 extends over 14 amino acids. Looked up from germline, CDR1 is SGHTA and CDR2 is FQGNSA. The CDR3 reads CASSPVGISYEQYF. As DNA, the CDR3 is TGTGCCAGCAGCCCCGTCGGCATCTCCTACGAGCAGTACTTC.

This clone was counted a few times. This rearrangement joins TRBV3-1 (or the pseudogene TRBV3-2) to TRBJ2-7; possibly TRBD1 or TRBD2 for D (5 bases each). Germline values: CDR1 LGHDT, CDR2 YNNKEL (reference sequence). The CDR3 is 14 residues long. Trimming took 5 bases from V and 4 from J, leaving 15 bases between them. CDR3 bases: TGTGCCAGCAGCGTCGGGGACCGCCTATACGAGCAGTACTTC. Amino acid sequence: CASSVGDRLYEQYF.

The chain has TRBV21-1 and TRBJ1-5; the D call in the table, TRBD1, was not verified against the DNA. TRBV21-1 is given as a pseudogene. The length of the CDR3 is 18 residues. CDR3 in amino acids: CASTRGQGVYYSNQPQHF. The CDR3 bases are TGTGCCAGCACGCGGGGACAGGGGGTGTACTATAGCAATCAGCCCCAGCATTTT.

This rearrangement joins TRBV28 to TRBJ1-6, with D possibly being TRBD1 (5 bases). Deletions cut 2 bases from V and 4 bases from J, with 6 bases between. In germline, CDR1 is MDHEN, CDR2 SYDVKM. This CDR3 is built from 14 residues. The CDR3 loop is CASSLQGYNSPLHF. The DNA for the CDR3 is TGTGCCAGCAGTTTACAGGGATATAATTCACCCCTCCACTTT.

V is TRBV12-3 or TRBV12-4 and J is TRBJ2-1; no clear D. The length of the CDR3 is 12 residues. The V end lost 3 bases, the J end lost 9 bases, and 9 bases lay between the germline ends. In DNA form, the CDR3 reads TGTGCCAGCAGTTTTGGTTACGGTGAGCAGTTCTTC. This codes for CASSFGYGEQFF.

V usage is TRBV9 and J usage is TRBJ2-1, with 7 nucleotides matching TRBD2. J gave up 0 bases and V 4 bases, and 10 bases lay outside the gene matches. Germline V gene sequence: CDR1 SGDLS, CDR2 YYNGEE. The CDR3 is 17 residues long. CDR3 coding DNA: TGTGCCAGCAGCTCCAAGCCAGCGGGGAGCTCCTACAATGAGCAGTTCTTC. Its protein product is CASSSKPAGSSYNEQFF. Full variable domain (outside the CDR3, taken from reference TRBV9 and TRBJ2-1): DSGVTQTPKHLITATGQRVTLRCSPRSGDLSVYWYQQSLDQGLQFLIQYYNGEERAKGNILERFSAQQFPDLHSELNLSSLELGDSALYFCASSSKPAGSSYNEQFFGPGTRLTVL.

The rearrangement links TRBV7-6 to TRBJ2-1; D might be TRBD1 or TRBD2, each matching 6 bases. Looked up from germline, CDR1 is SGHVS and CDR2 is FNYEAQ. The CDR3 spans 18 residues. Trimming removed 0 bases from V and 0 bases from J, with 15 bases in between. The CDR3 DNA reads TGTGCCAGCAGCTTAGCGGTCGGGGGCACCCGCTCCTACAATGAGCAGTTCTTC. It codes for CASSLAVGGTRSYNEQFF.

This clone was observed a few times. The genes are TRBV5-1 and TRBJ2-3; 8 bases fit TRBD2. With V trimmed by 4 bases and J by 0 bases, 4 bases remained unmatched. The CDR3 consists of 15 residues. Germline lookup yields CDR1 SGHRS and CDR2 YFSETQ. This CDR3 is CASSRTSSSTDTQYF. The CDR3 DNA is TGCGCCAGCAGCCGGACTAGCAGTAGCACAGATACGCAGTATTTT.

This chain links TRBV19 with TRBJ2-2; no clear D. Per the germline V gene, CDR1 is LNHDA and CDR2 is SQIVND (reference sequence). V was pared by 2 bases and J by 5 bases, with 9 bases between. The CDR3 sequence is 14 residues long. CDR3 sequence reads: CASSISRSTGELFF. DNA of the CDR3: TGTGCCAGTAGTATATCCAGAAGTACCGGGGAGCTGTTTTTT.

The J gene is TRBJ1-5, the V gene TRBV2; D may be TRBD1 (5 bases). Trimming removed 6 bases at V and 7 bases at J, with 25 bases between. CDR3 length: 17 residues. Germline V gene lookup returns CDR1 SNHLY and CDR2 FYNNEI. The CDR3 loop is CASREVWSRGPDQPQHF. The CDR3 bases are TGTGCCAGCAGGGAGGTTTGGTCAAGGGGCCCGGACCAGCCCCAGCATTTT.

The chain uses TRBV11-3 and TRBJ2-4, with D hard to call. Per germline, CDR1 SGHNT and CDR2 YENEEA. This CDR3 has 12 residues. V was trimmed by 5 bases and J by 3 bases, leaving 5 bases between them. The CDR3 reads CASSPGKNIQYF. CDR3 DNA sequence: TGTGCCAGCAGCCCAGGCAAAAACATTCAGTACTTC. Filled out from reference TRBV11-3 and TRBJ2-4, the complete variable domain reads EAGVVQSPRYKIIEKKQPVAFWCNPISGHNTLYWYLQNLGQGPELLIRYENEEAVDDSQLPKDRFSAERLKGVDSTLKIQPAELGDSAVYLCASSPGKNIQYFGAGTRLSVL.

The rearrangement joins TRBV2 to TRBJ1-2, with D possibly being TRBD1 (5 bases). The CDR3 loop spans 13 amino acids. The ends were cut back, 5 bases at V and 2 bases at J, with 9 bases in the middle. CDR1 and CDR2 (germline): SNHLY, FYNNEI. The CDR3 DNA reads TGTGCCAGCAGTATGACAGAAAACTATGGCTACACCTTC. Its protein product is CASSMTENYGYTF.

The chain recombines TRBV5-4 with TRBJ2-3; no clear D gene. The CDR3 has 14 amino acids. CDR1 is SGHNT, CDR2 YYREEE, per germline (reference sequence). Trimming shortened V by 0 bases and J by 2 bases, and 7 bases separated the two germline ends. The CDR3 bases are TGTGCCAGCAGCTTGGGCATTGACACAGATACGCAGTATTTT. This translates into CASSLGIDTDTQYF.

The chain joins TRBV19 to TRBJ2-3; 8 bases fit TRBD2. The CDR3 is made up of 15 amino acids. Germline values: CDR1 LNHDA, CDR2 SQIVND (reference sequence). The trim removed 5 bases at V and 2 bases at J, leaving 6 bases unmatched. The CDR3 DNA reads as TGTGCCAGTAGTCCCCCGCGGGGGGCCACAGATACGCAGTATTTT. This encodes CASSPPRGATDTQYF. The variable domain in full, completed from reference TRBV19 and TRBJ2-3, reads DGGITQSPKYLFRKEGQNVTLSCEQNLNHDAMYWYRQDPGQGLRLIYYSQIVNDFQKGDIAEGYSVSREKKESFPLTVTSAQKNPTAFYLCASSPPRGATDTQYFGPGTRLTVL.

The chain is built from TRBV19 and TRBJ2-2, with D possibly TRBD2 on 7 matching bases. Trimming removed 6 bases from V and 5 bases from J, with 16 bases in between. Germline CDR1 and CDR2: LNHDA and SQIVND (reference sequence). CDR3 length equals 15 residues. The CDR3 sequence is CASSDVGGRTGELFF. In nucleotides, the CDR3 is TGTGCCAGTAGCGATGTGGGGGGGCGAACCGGGGAGCTGTTTTTT.

The chain's CDR3 is CASRYWENTEAFF. For the CDR3, the DNA is TGTGCCAGTAGATACTGGGAGAACACTGAAGCTTTCTTT. The chain carries TRBV28 and TRBJ1-1; no reliable D call. The CDR3 is made up of 13 amino acids. Deletions cut 9 bases from V and 1 base from J, with 12 bases between. Per germline, CDR1 MDHEN and CDR2 SYDVKM. Using reference TRBV28 and TRBJ1-1 for the parts outside the CDR3, the full variable domain is DVKVTQSSRYLVKRTGEKVFLECVQDMDHENMFWYRQDPGLGLRLIYFSYDVKMKEKGDIPEGYSVSREKKERFSLILESASTNQTSMYLCASRYWENTEAFFGQGTRLTVV.

The rearrangement joins TRBV30 to TRBJ1-5; D gene unclear. V lost 0 bases, J lost 2 bases, and 2 bases lay in between. Germline V gene sequence: CDR1 GTSNPN, CDR2 SVGIG (reference sequence). There are 12 residues in the CDR3. CDR3 sequence reads: CAWSVRNQPQHF. Written as DNA, the CDR3 is TGTGCCTGGAGTGTCCGCAATCAGCCCCAGCATTTT.

The V and J genes are TRBV28 and TRBJ2-7, with D possibly TRBD2 on 6 matching bases. The CDR3 sequence is 15 residues long. Per germline, CDR1 MDHEN and CDR2 SYDVKM. The germline V and J ends were trimmed by 6 bases and 0 bases, with 15 bases remaining between them. As DNA, the CDR3 is TGTGCCAGCAGCCGCGGGGAGACCCTCTCCTACGAGCAGTACTTC. Protein product: CASSRGETLSYEQYF. The full variable domain, with the rest looked up from reference TRBV28 and TRBJ2-7, is DVKVTQSSRYLVKRTGEKVFLECVQDMDHENMFWYRQDPGLGLRLIYFSYDVKMKEKGDIPEGYSVSREKKERFSLILESASTNQTSMYLCASSRGETLSYEQYFGPGTRLTVT.

This rearrangement joins TRBV27 to TRBJ1-5; perhaps TRBD1 as D (5 bases). Germline V CDR1 and CDR2: MNHEY, SMNVEV (reference sequence). CDR3 length: 14 residues. V shed 3 bases and J shed 5 bases, with 11 bases lying between them. CDR3 residues: CASSFRGVDQPQHF. In DNA form, the CDR3 reads TGTGCCAGCAGTTTTAGGGGAGTGGATCAGCCCCAGCATTTT.

The chain has TRBV3-1 (or the pseudogene TRBV3-2) and TRBJ1-2, with TRBD1 matching 8 bases. CDR1 and CDR2 (germline): LGHDT, YNNKEL (reference sequence). V gave up 7 bases and J gave up 7 bases; unmatched junction bases: 11. The CDR3 extends over 14 amino acids. The CDR3 nucleotides read TGTGCCAGCACCAAGACAGGGGCGCCTAGTGGCTACACCTTC. This codes for CASTKTGAPSGYTF.